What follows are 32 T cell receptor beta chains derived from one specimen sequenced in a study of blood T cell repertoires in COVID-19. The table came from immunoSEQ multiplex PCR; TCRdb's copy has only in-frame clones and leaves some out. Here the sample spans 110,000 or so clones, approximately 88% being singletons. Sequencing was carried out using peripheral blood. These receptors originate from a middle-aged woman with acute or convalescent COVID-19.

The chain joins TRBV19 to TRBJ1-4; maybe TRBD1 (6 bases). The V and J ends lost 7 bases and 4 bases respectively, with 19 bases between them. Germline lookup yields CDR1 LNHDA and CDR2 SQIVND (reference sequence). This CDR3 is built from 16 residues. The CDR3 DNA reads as TGTGCCAGTACGTGGGGGCCGGGAGGAAGTAATGAAAAACTGTTTTTT. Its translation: CASTWGPGGSNEKLFF.

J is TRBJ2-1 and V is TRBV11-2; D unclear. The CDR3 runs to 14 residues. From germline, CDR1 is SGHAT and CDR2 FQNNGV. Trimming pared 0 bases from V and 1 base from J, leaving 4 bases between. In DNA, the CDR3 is TGTGCCAGCAGCTTAGATAGTTCCTACAATGAGCAGTTCTTC. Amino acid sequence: CASSLDSSYNEQFF.

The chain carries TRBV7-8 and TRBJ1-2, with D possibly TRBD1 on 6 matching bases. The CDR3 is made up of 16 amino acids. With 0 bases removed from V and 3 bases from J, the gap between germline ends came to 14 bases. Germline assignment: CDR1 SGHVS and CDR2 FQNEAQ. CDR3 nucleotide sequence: TGTGCCAGCAGCTTAGCGGCTTGGGGGCGGGACTATGGCTACACCTTC. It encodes CASSLAAWGRDYGYTF.

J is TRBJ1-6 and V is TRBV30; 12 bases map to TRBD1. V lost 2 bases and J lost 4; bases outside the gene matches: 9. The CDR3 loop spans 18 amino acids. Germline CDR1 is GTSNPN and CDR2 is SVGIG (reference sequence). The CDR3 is CAWSRDRGLPSYNSPLHF. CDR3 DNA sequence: TGTGCCTGGAGTAGGGACAGGGGGCTCCCCTCATATAATTCACCCCTCCACTTT.

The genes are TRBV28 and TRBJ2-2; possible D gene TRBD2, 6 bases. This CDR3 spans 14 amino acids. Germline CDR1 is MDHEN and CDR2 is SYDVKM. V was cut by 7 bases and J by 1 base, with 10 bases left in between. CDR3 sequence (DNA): TGTGCCAGCACGCGGCGGGAGAACACCGGGGAGCTGTTTTTT. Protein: CASTRRENTGELFF. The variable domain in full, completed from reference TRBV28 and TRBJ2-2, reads DVKVTQSSRYLVKRTGEKVFLECVQDMDHENMFWYRQDPGLGLRLIYFSYDVKMKEKGDIPEGYSVSREKKERFSLILESASTNQTSMYLCASTRRENTGELFFGEGSRLTVL.

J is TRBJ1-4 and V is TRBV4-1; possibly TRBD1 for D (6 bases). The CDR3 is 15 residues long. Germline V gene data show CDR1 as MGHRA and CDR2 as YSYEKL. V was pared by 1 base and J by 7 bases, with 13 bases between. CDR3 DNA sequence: TGCGCCAGCAGCCAAGTCGGGGGGCGAGGTGAAAAACTGTTTTTT. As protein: CASSQVGGRGEKLFF.

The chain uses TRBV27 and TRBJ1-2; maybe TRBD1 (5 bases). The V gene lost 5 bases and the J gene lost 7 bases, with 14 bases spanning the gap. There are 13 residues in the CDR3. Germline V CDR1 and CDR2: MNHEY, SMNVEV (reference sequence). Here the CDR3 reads CASSPGVGGGYTF. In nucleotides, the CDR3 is TGTGCCAGCAGTCCGGGGGTAGGAGGTGGCTACACCTTC.

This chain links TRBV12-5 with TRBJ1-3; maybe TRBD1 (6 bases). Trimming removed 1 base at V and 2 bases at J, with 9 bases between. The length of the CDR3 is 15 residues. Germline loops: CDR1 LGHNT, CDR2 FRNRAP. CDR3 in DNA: TGTGCTAGTGGTTTGGCGAACAGGGCTGGAAACACCATATATTTT. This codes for CASGLANRAGNTIYF.

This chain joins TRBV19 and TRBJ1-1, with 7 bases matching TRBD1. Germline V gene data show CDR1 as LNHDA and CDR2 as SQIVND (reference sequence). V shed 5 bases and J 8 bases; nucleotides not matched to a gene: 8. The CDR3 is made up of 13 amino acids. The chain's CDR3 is CASSPDRAREAFF. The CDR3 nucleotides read TGTGCCAGTAGTCCAGACAGGGCGAGGGAAGCTTTCTTT.

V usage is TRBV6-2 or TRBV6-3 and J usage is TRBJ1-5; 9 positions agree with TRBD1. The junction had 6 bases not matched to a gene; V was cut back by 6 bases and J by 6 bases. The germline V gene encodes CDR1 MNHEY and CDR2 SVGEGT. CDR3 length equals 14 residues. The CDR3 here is CASSRDRGAQPQHF. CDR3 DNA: TGTGCCAGCAGCCGAGACAGGGGGGCTCAGCCCCAGCATTTT.

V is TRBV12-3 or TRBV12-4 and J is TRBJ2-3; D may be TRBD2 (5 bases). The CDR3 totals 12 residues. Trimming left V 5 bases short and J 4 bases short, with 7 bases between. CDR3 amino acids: CASSNSADTQYF. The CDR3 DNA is TGTGCCAGCAGTAATAGCGCAGATACGCAGTATTTT.

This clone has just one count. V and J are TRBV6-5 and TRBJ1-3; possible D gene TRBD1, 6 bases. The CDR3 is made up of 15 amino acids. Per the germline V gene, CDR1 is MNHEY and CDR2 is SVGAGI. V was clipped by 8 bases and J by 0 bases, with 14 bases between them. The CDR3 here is CASDRSYSSGNTIYF. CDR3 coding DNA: TGTGCCAGCGACAGGTCCTACAGCTCTGGAAACACCATATATTTT.

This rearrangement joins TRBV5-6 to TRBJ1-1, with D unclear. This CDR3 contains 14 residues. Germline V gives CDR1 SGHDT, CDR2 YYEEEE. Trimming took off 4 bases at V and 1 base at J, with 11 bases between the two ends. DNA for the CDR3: TGTGCCAGCAGCGGAGGACCCCAGAACACTGAAGCTTTCTTT. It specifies CASSGGPQNTEAFF.

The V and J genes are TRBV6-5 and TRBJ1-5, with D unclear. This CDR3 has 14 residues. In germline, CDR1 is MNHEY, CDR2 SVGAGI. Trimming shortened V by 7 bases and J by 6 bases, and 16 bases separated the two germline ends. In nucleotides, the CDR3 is TGTGCCAGCACTCTAACGGGGATTGGTCAGCCCCAGCATTTT. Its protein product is CASTLTGIGQPQHF.

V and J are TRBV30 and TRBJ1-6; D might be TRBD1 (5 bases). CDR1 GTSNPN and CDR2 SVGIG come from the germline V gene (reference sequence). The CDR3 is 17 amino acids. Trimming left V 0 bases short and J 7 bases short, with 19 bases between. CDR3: CAWSVRWLDTKNSPLHF. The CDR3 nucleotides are TGTGCCTGGAGTGTACGATGGTTGGACACCAAAAATTCACCCCTCCACTTT.

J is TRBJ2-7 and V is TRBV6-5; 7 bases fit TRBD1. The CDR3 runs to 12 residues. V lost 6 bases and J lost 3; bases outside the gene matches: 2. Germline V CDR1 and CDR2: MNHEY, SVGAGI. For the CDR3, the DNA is TGTGCCAGCAGCCCAGGGGGCTACGAGCAGTACTTC. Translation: CASSPGGYEQYF.

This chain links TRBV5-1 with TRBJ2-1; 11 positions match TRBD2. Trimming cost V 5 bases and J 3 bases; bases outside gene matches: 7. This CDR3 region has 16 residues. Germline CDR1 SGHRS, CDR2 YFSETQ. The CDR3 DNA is TGCGCCAGCAGTCCTTATAGCGGGGGGGACTACAATGAGCAGTTCTTC. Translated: CASSPYSGGDYNEQFF.

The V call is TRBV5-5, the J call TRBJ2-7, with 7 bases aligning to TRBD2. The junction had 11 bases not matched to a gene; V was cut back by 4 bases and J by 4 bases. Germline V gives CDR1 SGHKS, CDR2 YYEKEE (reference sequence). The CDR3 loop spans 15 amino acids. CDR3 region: CASSTSQTSFYEQYF. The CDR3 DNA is TGTGCCAGCAGCACGAGCCAGACTAGCTTTTACGAGCAGTACTTC.

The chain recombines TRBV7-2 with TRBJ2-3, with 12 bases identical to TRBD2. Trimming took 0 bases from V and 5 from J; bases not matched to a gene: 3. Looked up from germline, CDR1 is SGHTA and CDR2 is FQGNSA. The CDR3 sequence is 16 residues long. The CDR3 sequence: CASSLALAGGQDTQYF. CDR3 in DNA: TGTGCCAGCAGCTTAGCTCTAGCGGGGGGGCAAGATACGCAGTATTTT.

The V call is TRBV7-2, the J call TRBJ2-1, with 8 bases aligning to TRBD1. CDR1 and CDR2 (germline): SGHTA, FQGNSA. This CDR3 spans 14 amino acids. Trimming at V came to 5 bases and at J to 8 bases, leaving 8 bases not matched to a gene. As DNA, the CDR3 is TGTGCCAGCAGCAGAGACAGGGGTGAGGATGAGCAGTTCTTC. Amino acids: CASSRDRGEDEQFF.

Here the CDR3 reads CASRTRDRGRDEQYF. CDR3 nucleotides: TGTGCCAGCAGAACCCGGGACAGGGGGCGCGACGAGCAGTACTTC. The rearrangement uses TRBV6-5 and TRBJ2-7, with 12 positions matching TRBD1. The CDR3 is 15 residues long. The germline V gene has CDR1 MNHEY and CDR2 SVGAGI. V trimming: 6 bases; J trimming: 5 bases; junction bases outside the gene matches: 8.

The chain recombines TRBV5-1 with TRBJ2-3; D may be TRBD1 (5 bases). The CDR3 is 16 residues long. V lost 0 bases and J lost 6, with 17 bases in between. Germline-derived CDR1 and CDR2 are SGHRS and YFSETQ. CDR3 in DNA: TGCGCCAGCAGCTTGGGGCCAGGGAATACATTGGATACGCAGTATTTT. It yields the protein CASSLGPGNTLDTQYF. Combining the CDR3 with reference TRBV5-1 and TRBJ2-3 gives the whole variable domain KAGVTQTPRYLIKTRGQQVTLSCSPISGHRSVSWYQQTPGQGLQFLFEYFSETQRNKGNFPGRFSGRQFSNSRSEMNVSTLELGDSALYLCASSLGPGNTLDTQYFGPGTRLTVL.

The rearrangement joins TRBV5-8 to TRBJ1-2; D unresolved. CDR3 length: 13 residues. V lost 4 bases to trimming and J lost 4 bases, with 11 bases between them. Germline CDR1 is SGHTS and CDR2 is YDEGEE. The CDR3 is CASSLRRGYGYTF. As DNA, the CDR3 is TGTGCCAGCAGCCTACGCCGGGGCTATGGCTACACCTTC. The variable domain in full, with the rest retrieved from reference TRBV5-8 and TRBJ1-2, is EAGVTQSPTHLIKTRGQQATLRCSPISGHTSVYWYQQALGLGLQFLLWYDEGEERNRGNFPPRFSGRQFPNYSSELNVNALELEDSALYLCASSLRRGYGYTFGSGTRLTVV.

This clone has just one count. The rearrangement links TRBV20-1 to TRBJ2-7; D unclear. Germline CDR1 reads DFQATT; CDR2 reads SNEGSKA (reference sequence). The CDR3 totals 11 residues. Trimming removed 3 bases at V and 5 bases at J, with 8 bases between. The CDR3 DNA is TGCAGTGCTAGTACAGTCGACGAGCAGTACTTC. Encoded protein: CSASTVDEQYF.

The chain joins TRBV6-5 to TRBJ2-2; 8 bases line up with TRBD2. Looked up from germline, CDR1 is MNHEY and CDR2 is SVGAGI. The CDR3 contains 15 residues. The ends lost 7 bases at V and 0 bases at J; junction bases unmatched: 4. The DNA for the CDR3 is TGTGCCAGCAAGTCGGGGGGGCCGAACACCGGGGAGCTGTTTTTT. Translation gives CASKSGGPNTGELFF.

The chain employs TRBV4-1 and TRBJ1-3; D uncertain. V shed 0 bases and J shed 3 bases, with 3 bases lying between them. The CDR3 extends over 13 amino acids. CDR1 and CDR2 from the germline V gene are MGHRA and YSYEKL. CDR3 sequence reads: CASSQDYGNTIYF. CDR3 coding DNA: TGCGCCAGCAGCCAAGATTATGGAAACACCATATATTTT.

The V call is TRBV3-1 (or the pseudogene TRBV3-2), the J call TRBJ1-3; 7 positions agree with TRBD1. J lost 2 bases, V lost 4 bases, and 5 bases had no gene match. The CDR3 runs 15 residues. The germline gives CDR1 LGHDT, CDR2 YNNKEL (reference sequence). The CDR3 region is CASSPPGQPGNTIYF. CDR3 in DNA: TGTGCCAGCAGCCCTCCGGGACAGCCTGGAAACACCATATATTTT.

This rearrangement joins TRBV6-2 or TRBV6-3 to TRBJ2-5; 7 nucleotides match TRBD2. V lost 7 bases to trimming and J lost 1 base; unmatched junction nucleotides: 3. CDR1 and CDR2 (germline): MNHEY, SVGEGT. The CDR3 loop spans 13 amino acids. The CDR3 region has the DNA TGTGCCAGCACCCCGGGGGGCCAAGAGACCCAGTACTTC. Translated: CASTPGGQETQYF.

In nucleotides, the CDR3 is TGTGCCAGCAGTCAGCAGGGGGGCACCTACAATGAGCAGTTCTTC. This translates into CASSQQGGTYNEQFF. V is TRBV6-2 or TRBV6-3 and J is TRBJ2-1; D might be TRBD1 (7 bases). This CDR3 is built from 15 residues. The V end was cut by 5 bases, the J end by 2 bases, with 13 bases between. Germline CDR1 and CDR2: MNHEY and SVGEGT.

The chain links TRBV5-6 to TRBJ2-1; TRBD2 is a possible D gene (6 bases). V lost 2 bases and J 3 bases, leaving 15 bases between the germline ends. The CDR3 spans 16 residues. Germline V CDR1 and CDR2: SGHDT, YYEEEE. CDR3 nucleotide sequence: TGTGCCAGCAGCTTAAGGTCCCTAGCGAGCTACAATGAGCAGTTCTTC. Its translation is CASSLRSLASYNEQFF.

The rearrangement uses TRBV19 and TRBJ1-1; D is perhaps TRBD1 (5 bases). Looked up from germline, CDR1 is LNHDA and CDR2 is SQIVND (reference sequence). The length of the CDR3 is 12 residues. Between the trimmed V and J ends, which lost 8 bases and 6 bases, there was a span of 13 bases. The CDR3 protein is CASAGWIPEAFF. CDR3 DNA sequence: TGTGCCAGTGCAGGGTGGATTCCTGAAGCTTTCTTT.

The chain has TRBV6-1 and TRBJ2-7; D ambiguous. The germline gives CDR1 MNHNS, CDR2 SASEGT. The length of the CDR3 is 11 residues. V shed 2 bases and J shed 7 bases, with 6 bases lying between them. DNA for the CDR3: TGTGCCAGCAGTGAATGGCAGGAGCAGTACTTC. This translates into CASSEWQEQYF.